This T cell receptor beta chain was documented in a study of blood T cell repertoires in COVID-19. Study-wide context: Specimens from acute and convalescent COVID-19 originated in the United States, Italy and Spain. T cells, B-cell-depleted T cells, or PBMCs supplied cDNA or gDNA.

This clone occurred once. Germline V gives CDR1 MRHNA, CDR2 SNTAGT. The CDR3 is 16 residues long. V lost 7 bases and J lost 4, with 21 bases in between. As originally analysed: Nucleated cell number was recorded as an estimate derived from reference gene primer amplification. The repertoire was sequenced with immunoSEQ multiplex PCR; TCRdb's copy has only in-frame clones and lacks some. The D gene and trimming were derived from the DNA, and the V and J assignments and clone size from that table. The sample contains about 160,000 clones, about 88% of which appear only once. Seattle patients were enrolled during active infection and followed longitudinally.

The chain joins TRBV6-4 to TRBJ2-3; perhaps TRBD2 as D (7 bases). The sequence was obtained from a woman aged 55-70 years with COVID-19, enrolled during active disease. Input material: peripheral blood. CDR3 bases: TGTGCCAGCACCTCCCGGGGGGCCCCGGGTTCAGATACGCAGTATTTT. Its protein is CASTSRGAPGSDTQYF.